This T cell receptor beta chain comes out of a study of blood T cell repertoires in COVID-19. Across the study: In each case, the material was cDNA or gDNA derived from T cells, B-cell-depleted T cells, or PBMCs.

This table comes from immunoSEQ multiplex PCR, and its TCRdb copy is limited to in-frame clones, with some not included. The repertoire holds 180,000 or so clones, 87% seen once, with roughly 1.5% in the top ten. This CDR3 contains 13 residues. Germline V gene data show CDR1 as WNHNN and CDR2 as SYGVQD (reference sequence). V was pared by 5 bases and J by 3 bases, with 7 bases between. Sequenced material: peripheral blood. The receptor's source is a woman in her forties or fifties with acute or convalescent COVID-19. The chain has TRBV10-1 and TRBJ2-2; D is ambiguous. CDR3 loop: CASSNQYTGELFF. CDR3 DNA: TGCGCCAGCAGTAATCAGTACACCGGGGAGCTGTTTTTT.